This T cell receptor beta chain was recorded in a study of T cells in Graves' hyperthyroidism and ophthalmopathy. Study observations and caveats: Most clonotypes that expanded in the thyroid above 0.001 also showed up in blood.

Any patient presenting with uncontrolled infection, other autoimmune disease, pregnancy or lactation was left out. Together with thyroid ultrasound, orbital computed tomography, serum thyroxine and TRAb, clinical symptoms were used for diagnoses. The PBMCs studied were ones that came from 10 ml fresh peripheral blood. In germline, CDR1 is SGDLS, CDR2 YYNGEE. The V end lost 3 bases, the J end lost 7 bases, and 5 bases lay between the germline ends. The CDR3 extends over 12 amino acids. RNA transcripts yielded amplified TCR beta CDR3 regions. HTBI primers were employed in a first-round RT-PCR of the TCR CDR3. TCRdb re-derived calls from the multiplex PCR reads in MiXCR, one entry per CDR3 protein. The sample shows around 700,000 distinct CDR3 sequences, roughly a third of them seen only once. The sample holds many counts of this clonotype. Its specificity is unknown.

This rearrangement joins TRBV9 to TRBJ1-6; the D is unclear. Sequencing was performed on blood. The sequence derives from a woman in her thirties or forties with Graves' hyperthyroidism. CDR3 sequence reads: CASSADNSPLHF. For the CDR3, the DNA is TGTGCCAGCAGCGCGGACAATTCACCCCTCCACTTT. The complete variable domain, with remaining parts taken from reference TRBV9 and TRBJ1-6, reads DSGVTQTPKHLITATGQRVTLRCSPRSGDLSVYWYQQSLDQGLQFLIQYYNGEERAKGNILERFSAQQFPDLHSELNLSSLELGDSALYFCASSADNSPLHFGNGTRLTVT.